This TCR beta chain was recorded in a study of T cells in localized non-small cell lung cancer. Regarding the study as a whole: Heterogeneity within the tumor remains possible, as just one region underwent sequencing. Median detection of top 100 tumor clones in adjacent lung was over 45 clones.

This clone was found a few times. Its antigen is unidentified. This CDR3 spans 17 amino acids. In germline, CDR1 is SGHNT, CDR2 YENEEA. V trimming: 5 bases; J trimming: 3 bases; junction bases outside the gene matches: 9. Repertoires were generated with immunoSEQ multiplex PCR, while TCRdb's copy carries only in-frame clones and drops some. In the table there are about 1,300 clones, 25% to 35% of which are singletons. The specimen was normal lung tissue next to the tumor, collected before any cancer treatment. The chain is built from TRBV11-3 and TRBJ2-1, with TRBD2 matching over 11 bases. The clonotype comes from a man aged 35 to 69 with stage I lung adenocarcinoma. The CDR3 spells CASSGKTSGKNYNEQFF. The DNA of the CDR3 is TGTGCCAGCAGCGGTAAGACTAGCGGGAAAAACTACAATGAGCAGTTCTTC.